Listed here are 30 T cell receptor beta chains from one sample, sequenced in a study of chemoradiotherapy in HPV16-positive cancers. Repertoires were generated with immunoSEQ multiplex PCR, while TCRdb's copy carries only in-frame clones and drops some. The sample has approximately 32,000 clones, around 80% seen once; the top ten hold 3.5% to 4%. This material consisted of blood, taken from a patient who underwent chemoradiotherapy. The receptors were gathered from a human donor with HPV-associated anogenital cancer.

The chain couples TRBV5-4 to TRBJ2-1; 7 bases fit TRBD1. Germline V gene lookup returns CDR1 SGHNT and CDR2 YYREEE (reference sequence). CDR3 length equals 15 residues. J gave up 4 bases and V 2 bases, and 6 bases lay outside the gene matches. This CDR3 is CASSLGDRVYNEQFF. CDR3 DNA sequence: TGTGCCAGCAGCTTAGGCGACAGGGTTTACAATGAGCAGTTCTTC.

The gene calls are TRBV7-3 and TRBJ2-1; D perhaps matches TRBD2 (6 bases). The V gene's germline CDR1 is SGHTA and CDR2 FQGTGA. This CDR3 spans 16 amino acids. The V and J ends lost 0 bases and 1 base respectively, with 10 bases between them. The CDR3 protein is CASSLTAGGSYNEQFF. The DNA of the CDR3 is TGTGCCAGCAGCTTAACGGCCGGGGGTTCCTACAATGAGCAGTTCTTC. The full variable domain, with the rest looked up from reference TRBV7-3 and TRBJ2-1, is GAGVSQTPSNKVTEKGKYVELRCDPISGHTALYWYRQSLGQGPEFLIYFQGTGAADDSGLPNDRFFAVRPEGSVSTLKIQRTERGDSAVYLCASSLTAGGSYNEQFFGPGTRLTVL.

V and J are TRBV2 and TRBJ1-5; D unclear. CDR3 length: 14 residues. The ends were cut back, 5 bases at V and 0 bases at J, with 8 bases in the middle. CDR1 and CDR2 from the germline V gene are SNHLY and FYNNEI. The CDR3: CASSQMSSNQPQHF. In DNA form, the CDR3 reads TGTGCCAGCAGTCAAATGTCTAGCAATCAGCCCCAGCATTTT.

The chain is built from TRBV2 and TRBJ2-3; D possibly corresponds to TRBD1 (6 bases). V was shortened by 6 bases and J by 4 bases, with 17 bases between the two germline ends. Germline V gene data show CDR1 as SNHLY and CDR2 as FYNNEI. This CDR3 comprises 15 residues. CDR3 nucleotides: TGTGCCAGCAGGGAACAGGGTATCTCGGCAGATACGCAGTATTTT. Amino acid sequence: CASREQGISADTQYF.

J is TRBJ2-5 and V is TRBV4-1; 7 nucleotides match TRBD1. This CDR3 has 13 amino acids. Germline V gene sequence: CDR1 MGHRA, CDR2 YSYEKL. The V gene end was trimmed by 4 bases and the J gene end by 3 bases; junction bases not matched to a gene: 2. CDR3 amino acids: CASSRDREETQYF. The DNA for the CDR3 is TGCGCCAGCAGCCGTGACAGGGAAGAGACCCAGTACTTC.

About this clone: Other DNA sequences from this sample encode an identical CDR3 as well. This chain joins TRBV5-1 and TRBJ1-4; D is undetermined. Germline-derived CDR1 and CDR2 are SGHRS and YFSETQ. Deletions cut 0 bases from V and 2 bases from J, with 5 bases between. This CDR3 contains 14 residues. CDR3 region: CASSLGATNEKLFF. Written as DNA, the CDR3 is TGCGCCAGCAGCTTGGGGGCGACTAATGAAAAACTGTTTTTT.

The chain is built from TRBV20-1 and TRBJ2-7, with D maybe TRBD2 (5 bases). The CDR3 sequence is 11 residues long. V dropped 6 bases and J dropped 3 bases, with 9 bases sitting between them. The germline V gene has CDR1 DFQATT and CDR2 SNEGSKA (reference sequence). This chain's CDR3 is CSANDYYEQYF. In DNA, the CDR3 is TGCAGTGCGAACGACTACTACGAGCAGTACTTC.

The J gene is TRBJ2-5, the V gene TRBV5-1, with D tentatively TRBD2 (6 bases). The CDR3 totals 15 residues. CDR1 and CDR2 (germline): SGHRS, YFSETQ. V was pared by 0 bases and J by 5 bases, with 14 bases between. CDR3 region: CASSLELASQETQYF. CDR3 nucleotide sequence: TGCGCCAGCAGCTTGGAGCTAGCGAGTCAGGAGACCCAGTACTTC.

In its sample, this clone ranks as medium-sized (0.01 to 0.1%). The chain carries TRBV7-2 and TRBJ2-3; D unresolved. The CDR3 is made up of 14 amino acids. The V gene lost 1 base and the J gene lost 2 bases, with 7 bases spanning the gap. Germline assignment: CDR1 SGHTA and CDR2 FQGNSA. The CDR3, as DNA: TGTGCCAGCAGCTTAGAAGGGTTCACAGATACGCAGTATTTT. Its translation is CASSLEGFTDTQYF.

The gene calls are TRBV11-2 and TRBJ1-4, with unresolved D. CDR3 length: 14 amino acids. Germline V gene data show CDR1 as SGHAT and CDR2 as FQNNGV. V dropped 6 bases and J dropped 4 bases, with 12 bases sitting between them. This chain's CDR3 is CASRPAGVNEKLFF. CDR3 nucleotide sequence: TGTGCCAGCAGGCCGGCCGGAGTTAATGAAAAACTGTTTTTT.

The genes are TRBV7-6 and TRBJ2-2, with 9 positions matching TRBD2. The trim removed 2 bases at V and 1 base at J, leaving 11 bases unmatched. Germline V CDR1 and CDR2: SGHVS, FNYEAQ. The CDR3 runs to 19 residues. CDR3 residues: CASSLTPTGLAQNTGELFF. Written as DNA, the CDR3 is TGTGCCAGCAGCTTAACGCCGACCGGACTAGCGCAGAACACCGGGGAGCTGTTTTTT.

The V call is TRBV12-5, the J call TRBJ1-6; D is uncertain. This CDR3 has 13 residues. Germline loops: CDR1 LGHNT, CDR2 FRNRAP. V was pared by 8 bases and J by 8 bases, with 13 bases between. This CDR3 reads CASMGTTDSPLHF. The DNA for the CDR3 is TGTGCTAGTATGGGTACGACGGATTCACCCCTCCACTTT. Filled out from reference TRBV12-5 and TRBJ1-6, the complete variable domain reads DARVTQTPRHKVTEMGQEVTMRCQPILGHNTVFWYRQTMMQGLELLAYFRNRAPLDDSGMPKDRFSAEMPDATLATLKIQPSEPRDSAVYFCASMGTTDSPLHFGNGTRLTVT.

The chain uses TRBV5-1 and TRBJ2-6; D ambiguous. This CDR3 spans 16 amino acids. Looked up from germline, CDR1 is SGHRS and CDR2 is YFSETQ. V lost 4 bases and J lost 4, with 15 bases in between. The CDR3 region is CASSPTAGTGANVLTF. The CDR3 region has the DNA TGCGCCAGCAGCCCAACGGCCGGCACAGGGGCCAACGTCCTGACTTTC.

The rearrangement joins TRBV11-1 to TRBJ2-5; 8 nucleotides align to TRBD2. The germline CDR1 and CDR2 sequences are SGHAT and FQDESV (reference sequence). Losses at the gene ends were 1 base for V and 2 bases for J; bases not matched to a gene: 6. This CDR3 is built from 16 residues. The DNA for the CDR3 is TGTGCCAGCAGCTTAGGTGCTAGCGGGTATCAAGAGACCCAGTACTTC. Its protein product is CASSLGASGYQETQYF. Combining the CDR3 with reference TRBV11-1 and TRBJ2-5 gives the whole variable domain EAEVAQSPRYKITEKSQAVAFWCDPISGHATLYWYRQILGQGPELLVQFQDESVVDDSQLPKDRFSAERLKGVDSTLKIQPAELGDSAMYLCASSLGASGYQETQYFGPGTRLLVL.

The J gene is TRBJ2-2, the V gene TRBV5-1, with 9 nucleotides matching TRBD2. The CDR3 spans 18 residues. The V gene's germline CDR1 is SGHRS and CDR2 YFSETQ. Trimming cost V 1 base and J 0 bases; bases outside gene matches: 7. The CDR3 bases are TGCGCCAGCAGCTTGTATGGCGGGGGGGCCGCGAACACCGGGGAGCTGTTTTTT. Its protein product is CASSLYGGGAANTGELFF.

The table lists this clone with a count of one. The genes are TRBV7-1 and TRBJ1-5; D is undetermined. TRBV7-1 is an open reading frame whose function is uncertain. The ends were cut back, 5 bases at V and 3 bases at J, with 8 bases in the middle. The CDR3 loop spans 13 amino acids. CDR3 protein: CASSLIDNQPQHF. The CDR3 nucleotides read TGTGCCAGCAGCCTCATAGACAATCAGCCCCAGCATTTT.

This chain connects TRBV7-8 to TRBJ1-4; D not certain. This CDR3 comprises 13 residues. V dropped 1 base and J dropped 5 bases, with 5 bases sitting between them. CDR1 and CDR2 (germline): SGHVS, FQNEAQ. CDR3 loop: CASSLVGNEKLFF. CDR3 DNA: TGTGCCAGCAGCTTAGTAGGGAATGAAAAACTGTTTTTT. The full variable domain, rest sourced from reference TRBV7-8 and TRBJ1-4, is GAGVSQSPRYKVAKRGQDVALRCDPISGHVSLFWYQQALGQGPEFLTYFQNEAQLDKSGLPSDRFFAERPEGSVSTLKIQRTQQEDSAVYLCASSLVGNEKLFFGSGTQLSVL.

The rearrangement links TRBV15 to TRBJ2-2, with 11 bases matching TRBD2. There are 16 residues in the CDR3. Germline loops: CDR1 LNHNV, CDR2 YYDKDF (reference sequence). J was trimmed by 3 bases and V by 5 bases; bases with no gene match: 5. The CDR3 region is CATSYSGGAHTGELFF. The CDR3 DNA reads TGTGCCACCAGCTATAGCGGGGGGGCCCACACCGGGGAGCTGTTTTTT.

The J gene is TRBJ2-7, the V gene TRBV5-1; TRBD1 matches 7 bases. The CDR3 sequence is 14 residues long. V dropped 4 bases and J dropped 0; count of bases not matched to a gene: 4. Per germline, CDR1 SGHRS and CDR2 YFSETQ. The CDR3 sequence is CASSPGQSSYEQYF. CDR3 DNA sequence: TGCGCCAGCAGCCCGGGACAGTCCTCCTACGAGCAGTACTTC.

The CDR3 bases are TGTGCCAGCAGCCCCGGACAGGGGGCCAGGAATGAGCAGTTCTTC. Amino acid sequence: CASSPGQGARNEQFF. The gene calls are TRBV7-8 and TRBJ2-1, with 11 bases identical to TRBD1. The CDR3 is made up of 15 amino acids. V was pared by 5 bases and J by 7 bases, with 7 bases of the junction left unmatched. The V gene's germline CDR1 is SGHVS and CDR2 FQNEAQ.

This chain joins TRBV5-1 and TRBJ2-5; no reliable D call. V was pared by 4 bases and J by 6 bases, with 10 bases between. The germline V gene has CDR1 SGHRS and CDR2 YFSETQ. This CDR3 region has 12 residues. Here the CDR3 DNA reads TGCGCCAGCAGCGCTTCGGAGAAGACCCAGTACTTC. It is translated as CASSASEKTQYF. Full variable domain (rest looked up from reference TRBV5-1 and TRBJ2-5): KAGVTQTPRYLIKTRGQQVTLSCSPISGHRSVSWYQQTPGQGLQFLFEYFSETQRNKGNFPGRFSGRQFSNSRSEMNVSTLELGDSALYLCASSASEKTQYFGPGTRLLVL.

As concerns this clone: Within the sample, other DNA sequences also encode this same CDR3. CDR3 loop: CASSLGSSGNTIYF. CDR3 bases: TGTGCCAGCAGCTTGGGCAGCTCTGGAAACACCATATATTTT. This chain joins TRBV5-6 and TRBJ1-3; D is uncertain. With 0 bases removed from V and 0 bases from J, the gap between germline ends came to 4 bases. The CDR3 loop spans 14 amino acids. CDR1 and CDR2 from the germline V gene are SGHDT and YYEEEE.

The table lists this clone with a few counts. The rearrangement uses TRBV7-2 and TRBJ1-5; D is perhaps TRBD1 (5 bases). This CDR3 region has 14 residues. Deletions cut 2 bases from V and 6 bases from J, with 11 bases between. The germline CDR1 and CDR2 sequences are SGHTA and FQGNSA. The chain's CDR3 is CASSLSQGGQPQHF. CDR3 nucleotides: TGTGCCAGCAGCTTAAGCCAGGGAGGTCAGCCCCAGCATTTT.

J is TRBJ1-1 and V is TRBV5-6; 7 nucleotides align to TRBD1. Germline V gene data show CDR1 as SGHDT and CDR2 as YYEEEE. Trimming cost V 4 bases and J 5 bases; bases outside gene matches: 14. This CDR3 region has 16 residues. The CDR3 loop is CASSHWRDRRTTEAFF. The CDR3 nucleotides are TGTGCCAGCAGCCACTGGCGGGACAGAAGAACAACTGAAGCTTTCTTT.

V is TRBV20-1 and J is TRBJ1-1; D call uncertain. Per germline, CDR1 DFQATT and CDR2 SNEGSKA (reference sequence). This CDR3 region has 11 residues. Trimming left V 6 bases short and J 3 bases short, with 8 bases between. The CDR3 loop reads CSAIEDTEAFF. The CDR3, as DNA: TGCAGTGCAATAGAGGACACTGAAGCTTTCTTT.

This clone was found once. The chain carries TRBV5-1 and TRBJ1-1; perhaps TRBD1 as D (6 bases). In germline, CDR1 is SGHRS, CDR2 YFSETQ. V was clipped by 7 bases and J by 0 bases, with 13 bases between them. The CDR3 consists of 14 residues. The CDR3 bases are TGCGCCAGCGCCCTCGGGACACTGAACACTGAAGCTTTCTTT. Its protein is CASALGTLNTEAFF.

In this sample, this clone turned up a few times. The chain combines TRBV7-7 with TRBJ2-1; D might be TRBD1 (5 bases). V gave up 2 bases and J gave up 9 bases, with 23 bases separating them. Germline CDR1 and CDR2: SSHAT and FNYEAQ (reference sequence). The CDR3 length is 17 residues. CDR3 DNA sequence: TGTGCCAGCAGCTTAAACCCCACGGCAGGCGCTCAGGGTGAGCAGTTCTTC. This encodes CASSLNPTAGAQGEQFF.

Details on this clone: Germline and junction disagree at one end, which may indicate a read error. This sequence joins TRBV30 and TRBJ1-2; D call uncertain. The CDR3 runs 13 residues. Germline-derived CDR1 and CDR2 are GTSNPN and SVGIG (reference sequence). CDR3 region: CAWSGQEKGLAFF. The CDR3 coding sequence is TGTGCCTGGAGCGGCCAGGAGAAAGGGTTGGCGTTCTTC.

The chain joins TRBV5-8 to TRBJ2-1; D call uncertain. CDR3 size: 17 residues. V shed 2 bases and J shed 6 bases, with 21 bases lying between them. The germline CDR1 and CDR2 sequences are SGHTS and YDEGEE. CDR3 coding DNA: TGTGCCAGCAGCTTTTCCTTGGGCCGACCCCCTCCCAATGAGCAGTTCTTC. Translating gives CASSFSLGRPPPNEQFF. The variable domain in full, with the rest retrieved from reference TRBV5-8 and TRBJ2-1, is EAGVTQSPTHLIKTRGQQATLRCSPISGHTSVYWYQQALGLGLQFLLWYDEGEERNRGNFPPRFSGRQFPNYSSELNVNALELEDSALYLCASSFSLGRPPPNEQFFGPGTRLTVL.

V usage is TRBV30 and J usage is TRBJ2-7; possible D gene TRBD2, 6 bases. This CDR3 is built from 14 residues. V was clipped by 2 bases and J by 6 bases, with 17 bases between them. CDR1 and CDR2 from the germline V gene are GTSNPN and SVGIG (reference sequence). The CDR3 here is CAWSPNPRGSEQYF. CDR3 bases: TGTGCCTGGAGTCCGAACCCACGGGGGAGCGAGCAGTACTTC. The variable domain in full, completed from reference TRBV30 and TRBJ2-7, reads SQTIHQWPATLVQPVGSPLSLECTVEGTSNPNLYWYRQAAGRGLQLLFYSVGIGQISSEVPQNLSASRPQDRQFILSSKKLLLSDSGFYLCAWSPNPRGSEQYFGPGTRLTVT.